The clone carrying this T cell receptor beta chain was counted a few times. The target antigen is unknown. This entry comes from a study of identical twins. Whole-study results and caveats: Memory repertoires showed no such pattern, whereas abundant cord blood beta clonotypes carried fewer insertions.

The CDR3 is made up of 18 amino acids. V was pared by 4 bases and J by 2 bases, with 16 bases of the junction left unmatched. Germline CDR1 is SGHNT and CDR2 is YYREEE (reference sequence). Each cDNA held unique molecular identifiers, and template switching gave it a universal primer site. TCRdb recomputed calls from the 5' RACE reads with MiXCR, one row per CDR3 protein. In the table there are 1.5 million or so distinct CDR3 sequences, about 31% of which are singletons. This TCR came from a newborn girl in good health. The rearrangement joins TRBV5-4 to TRBJ2-3; 7 bases align to TRBD2. Material for sequencing was cord blood. CDR3 amino acids: CASSDPLREEILTDTQYF. The CDR3 DNA reads TGTGCCAGCAGCGATCCACTCCGGGAGGAAATTCTCACAGATACGCAGTATTTT.